The TCR beta chain under discussion was sequenced for a study of CD8 T cells in ankylosing spondylitis. This clonotype was seen at least ten times. Its antigen is not known. Germline V gives CDR1 SGHRS, CDR2 YFSETQ. V lost 3 bases and J lost 2; bases outside the gene matches: 4. The CDR3 spans 14 residues. TCRdb called the 5' RACE reads again in MiXCR, with one record for every CDR3 protein. The profile shows 180,000 or so distinct CDR3 sequences, 9.5% to 13% of them singletons. Whole-study findings and limits: The study identified a TCR beta motif of under ten highly homologous variants that appeared characteristic of ankylosing spondylitis blood. The authors found the disease-linked clones to be CD8+ and relatively rare in peripheral blood.

The chain couples TRBV5-1 to TRBJ2-7, with 8 bases lining up with TRBD2. Source material: blood, either unsorted or a sorted T cell fraction (not recorded which). This clonotype was obtained from a male donor with ankylosing spondylitis or in good health (not recorded which). CDR3 amino acids: CASSSGLATYEQYF. The DNA of the CDR3 is TGCGCCAGCAGCTCCGGACTAGCTACCTACGAGCAGTACTTC.